Each of the 24 T cell receptor beta chains below was sequenced from the same sample in a study of blood T cell repertoires in COVID-19. Libraries were prepared by immunoSEQ multiplex PCR; TCRdb keeps only in-frame clonotypes and omits some of them. The repertoire holds around 220,000 clones, with approximately 78% as singletons. The sequenced sample was peripheral blood. These receptors all come from a woman older than 75 with acute or convalescent COVID-19.

DNA for the CDR3: TGTGCCACCAGGGTAGGAGCGGGTGCTAACACCGGGGAGCTGTTTTTT. This encodes CATRVGAGANTGELFF. The chain joins TRBV19 to TRBJ2-2; D perhaps matches TRBD2 (6 bases). This CDR3 contains 16 residues. Germline V lookup: CDR1 LNHDA, CDR2 SQIVND (reference sequence). Trimming removed 10 bases from V and 2 bases from J, with 20 bases in between.

The gene calls are TRBV7-2 and TRBJ1-3, with D possibly matching TRBD1 (6 bases). The CDR3 loop spans 16 amino acids. Trimming removed 3 bases from V and 2 bases from J, with 14 bases in between. Germline CDR1 and CDR2: SGHTA and FQGNSA. The CDR3 nucleotides are TGTGCCAGCAGCTTCGGGAGGGGGGCTACTGGAAACACCATATATTTT. This gives the protein CASSFGRGATGNTIYF.

This sequence joins TRBV28 and TRBJ2-7; TRBD2 agrees at 14 bases. Trimming cost V 6 bases and J 7 bases; bases outside gene matches: 11. The CDR3 is 16 amino acids. In germline, CDR1 is MDHEN, CDR2 SYDVKM. The CDR3 DNA follows: TGTGCCAGCAGCCCTCTCAATGGACTAGCGGGAGGAGAGCAGTACTTC. Translation: CASSPLNGLAGGEQYF.

The rearrangement uses TRBV27 and TRBJ1-5; unclear D gene. The V and J ends lost 6 bases and 0 bases respectively, with 12 bases between them. The CDR3 has 15 residues. Germline V lookup: CDR1 MNHEY, CDR2 SMNVEV (reference sequence). In DNA form, the CDR3 reads TGTGCCAGCAGGGCCGGGGTCTATAGCAATCAGCCCCAGCATTTT. This encodes CASRAGVYSNQPQHF.

This chain joins TRBV7-2 and TRBJ2-2, with TRBD1 matching 9 bases. Germline assignment: CDR1 SGHTA and CDR2 FQGNSA. V was clipped by 0 bases and J by 7 bases; unmatched bases: 6. The CDR3 is 16 amino acids. The CDR3 DNA reads as TGTGCCAGCAGCTTAGCCCCCGGGACAGGGATCGGGGAGCTGTTTTTT. Its translation is CASSLAPGTGIGELFF. Drawing the rest from reference TRBV7-2 and TRBJ2-2, the complete variable domain is GAGVSQSPSNKVTEKGKDVELRCDPISGHTALYWYRQSLGQGLEFLIYFQGNSAPDKSGLPSDRFSAERTGGSVSTLTIQRTQQEDSAVYLCASSLAPGTGIGELFFGEGSRLTVL.

The V gene is TRBV27, the J gene TRBJ2-1, with 10 positions matching TRBD2. This CDR3 has 13 amino acids. V lost 7 bases, J lost 9 bases, and 6 bases stayed unmatched. Germline-derived CDR1 and CDR2 are MNHEY and SMNVEV (reference sequence). The CDR3 nucleotides read TGTGCCAGCACCTCGGAGCGGGGGGGTGAGCAGTTCTTC. Protein product: CASTSERGGEQFF.

CDR3 nucleotides: TGTGCCAGCTCATTGGGGCTAGGGCAGGCGAACAACTATGGCTACACCTTC. Its protein is CASSLGLGQANNYGYTF. The chain uses TRBV18 and TRBJ1-2; a weak D match, TRBD1 (5 bases). CDR3 length equals 17 residues. The germline V gene has CDR1 KGHSH and CDR2 LQKENI. V was clipped by 5 bases and J by 2 bases, with 21 bases between them.

The chain carries TRBV7-9 and TRBJ1-2; D remains ambiguous. Trimming stripped 2 bases from V and 7 bases from J, with 14 bases between. CDR3 length equals 14 residues. CDR1 is SEHNR and CDR2 is FQNEAQ in the germline V gene (reference sequence). The CDR3 DNA sequence: TGTGCCAGCAGCTTACAAACTTCTGCCGGTGGCTACACCTTC. Amino acids: CASSLQTSAGGYTF.

The genes are TRBV10-3 and TRBJ1-2; D is possibly TRBD1 (6 bases). The CDR3 loop spans 15 amino acids. Looked up from germline, CDR1 is ENHRY and CDR2 is SYGVKD. Trimming pared 0 bases from V and 2 bases from J, leaving 10 bases between. This CDR3 reads CAISESRGQNYGYTF. CDR3 nucleotide sequence: TGTGCCATCAGTGAGTCAAGGGGACAAAACTATGGCTACACCTTC.

V usage is TRBV4-1 and J usage is TRBJ2-3, with 7 bases aligning to TRBD2. The CDR3 sequence is 20 residues long. The germline CDR1 and CDR2 sequences are MGHRA and YSYEKL. V gave up 1 base and J gave up 6 bases; unmatched junction bases: 22. Written as DNA, the CDR3 is TGCGCCAGCAGCCAAGGGAGGGAGGGCCTTCACACAGATACGTATGATACGCAGTATTTT. Translating gives CASSQGREGLHTDTYDTQYF.

The chain carries TRBV7-3 and TRBJ2-7; 10 nucleotides line up with TRBD2. Germline trimming cut 6 bases from V and 9 bases from J; bases unmatched to any gene: 11. The CDR3 length is 14 residues. Germline V gives CDR1 SGHTA, CDR2 FQGTGA. CDR3 loop: CASSRTSGGGRQYF. CDR3 coding DNA: TGTGCCAGCAGTCGGACTAGCGGCGGAGGTAGGCAGTACTTC.

This chain uses TRBV11-3 with TRBJ1-6; 8 bases are a match to TRBD1. Germline CDR1 SGHNT, CDR2 YENEEA. This CDR3 has 14 amino acids. V was pared by 7 bases and J by 8 bases, with 7 bases of the junction left unmatched. The CDR3 region is CASNPTGVDSPLHF. Written as DNA, the CDR3 is TGTGCCAGCAACCCGACAGGGGTTGATTCACCCCTCCACTTT.

The chain joins TRBV7-2 to TRBJ1-1, with 7 bases lining up with TRBD1. The V gene end was trimmed by 4 bases and the J gene end by 7 bases; junction bases not matched to a gene: 9. The CDR3 is 14 amino acids. Germline loops: CDR1 SGHTA, CDR2 FQGNSA. CDR3 in amino acids: CASSSQGSGGEAFF. CDR3 nucleotides: TGTGCCAGCAGCTCTCAGGGATCAGGGGGTGAAGCTTTCTTT.

The chain is built from TRBV7-3 and TRBJ2-1; 9 bases match TRBD2. This CDR3 region has 16 residues. Trimming at V came to 5 bases and at J to 10 bases, leaving 15 bases not matched to a gene. CDR1 and CDR2 from the germline V gene are SGHTA and FQGTGA. CDR3 nucleotides: TGTGCCAGCAGCATGGGACTAGCTTTGAGCGTAGGAGAGCAGTTCTTC. Its protein product is CASSMGLALSVGEQFF.

This chain connects TRBV5-4 to TRBJ2-7; D unclear. The CDR3 covers 14 residues. V was shortened by 2 bases and J by 2 bases, with 11 bases between the two germline ends. The germline V gene has CDR1 SGHNT and CDR2 YYREEE (reference sequence). For the CDR3, the DNA is TGTGCCAGCAGCTTCGACCGTCTAGCCTACGAGCAGTACTTC. It specifies CASSFDRLAYEQYF.

This chain links TRBV18 with TRBJ1-6; D gene unclear. Trimming took 3 bases from V and 9 from J, leaving 18 bases between them. CDR1 is KGHSH, CDR2 LQKENI, per germline. This CDR3 is 16 amino acids long. CDR3 in amino acids: CASSPIREPKGSPLHF. CDR3 nucleotide sequence: TGTGCCAGCTCACCCATACGGGAGCCGAAGGGTTCACCCCTCCACTTT. The full variable domain, in which reference TRBV18 and TRBJ1-6 provide the parts outside the CDR3, is NAGVMQNPRHLVRRRGQEARLRCSPMKGHSHVYWYRQLPEEGLKFMVYLQKENIIDESGMPKERFSAEFPKEGPSILRIQQVVRGDSAAYFCASSPIREPKGSPLHFGNGTRLTVT.

The J gene is TRBJ1-2, the V gene TRBV5-6, with a possible D match to TRBD1 (5 bases). V lost 4 bases, J lost 4 bases, and 14 bases lay in between. Germline-derived CDR1 and CDR2 are SGHDT and YYEEEE. The length of the CDR3 is 14 residues. The CDR3 reads CASSPTGNPYGYTF. In DNA form, the CDR3 reads TGTGCCAGCAGCCCTACAGGAAATCCCTATGGCTACACCTTC.

The J gene is TRBJ2-2, the V gene TRBV9, with 7 bases that match TRBD1. The CDR3 runs to 16 residues. Unmatched junction bases numbered 9, after V lost 3 bases and J lost 4 bases. The germline CDR1 and CDR2 sequences are SGDLS and YYNGEE. Here the CDR3 reads CASSARTGISTGELFF. CDR3 nucleotide sequence: TGTGCCAGCAGCGCTAGGACAGGAATTTCCACCGGGGAGCTGTTTTTT.

The CDR3 DNA is TGTGCCAGTAGTATGGGAGGACCCTTAAGGACCGGGGAGCTGTTTTTT. This encodes CASSMGGPLRTGELFF. The chain joins TRBV19 to TRBJ2-2, with D possibly being TRBD2 (6 bases). CDR1 is LNHDA and CDR2 is SQIVND in the germline V gene (reference sequence). This CDR3 is built from 16 residues. V lost 3 bases and J 5 bases, leaving 16 bases between the germline ends.

The rearrangement uses TRBV25-1 and TRBJ1-4; maybe TRBD1 (6 bases). The CDR3 contains 14 residues. Germline lookup yields CDR1 MGHDK and CDR2 SYGVNS. The V and J ends lost 4 bases and 9 bases respectively, with 15 bases between them. The CDR3 protein is CASSAPETGQKLFF. The CDR3 DNA reads as TGTGCCAGCAGTGCCCCCGAGACAGGTCAAAAACTGTTTTTT.

The genes are TRBV7-9 and TRBJ2-7, with D maybe TRBD2 (6 bases). Germline CDR1 is SEHNR and CDR2 is FQNEAQ (reference sequence). Trimming took 8 bases from V and 6 from J, leaving 14 bases between them. The CDR3 runs to 12 residues. The CDR3 sequence is CASSTSLSEQYF. CDR3 sequence (DNA): TGTGCCAGCTCAACTAGCCTGAGCGAGCAGTACTTC. The full variable domain, its missing parts supplied by reference TRBV7-9 and TRBJ2-7, is DTGVSQNPRHKITKRGQNVTFRCDPISEHNRLYWYRQTLGQGPEFLTYFQNEAQLEKSRLLSDRFSAERPKGSFSTLEIQRTEQGDSAMYLCASSTSLSEQYFGPGTRLTVT.

This clone was found once. The chain has TRBV29-1 and TRBJ2-7; 9 bases map to TRBD1. Germline V CDR1 and CDR2: SQVTM, ANQGSEA. Trimming removed 3 bases from V and 0 bases from J; junction bases left unmatched: 3. This CDR3 is built from 14 residues. CDR3 bases: TGCAGCGTTGATGGGACAGGGAACTCCTACGAGCAGTACTTC. This sequence encodes CSVDGTGNSYEQYF.

This clone was counted a single time. This same CDR3 is encoded by further DNA sequences in the sample. The CDR3 nucleotides read TGTGCCAGCAGCCCCCCGGGACAATCGTCTGGAAACACCATATATTTT. Translation: CASSPPGQSSGNTIYF. The chain recombines TRBV7-9 with TRBJ1-3; D is possibly TRBD1 (6 bases). The CDR3 runs 16 residues. Deletions cut 5 bases from V and 1 base from J, with 15 bases between. Per the germline V gene, CDR1 is SEHNR and CDR2 is FQNEAQ (reference sequence).

This rearrangement joins TRBV18 to TRBJ2-3; tentatively, D is TRBD2 (5 bases). There are 17 residues in the CDR3. V lost 3 bases and J 6 bases, leaving 22 bases between the germline ends. Per germline, CDR1 KGHSH and CDR2 LQKENI. CDR3 residues: CASSPPVRGYDGDTQYF. Written as DNA, the CDR3 is TGTGCCAGCTCACCCCCCGTCCGGGGTTACGACGGGGATACGCAGTATTTT.